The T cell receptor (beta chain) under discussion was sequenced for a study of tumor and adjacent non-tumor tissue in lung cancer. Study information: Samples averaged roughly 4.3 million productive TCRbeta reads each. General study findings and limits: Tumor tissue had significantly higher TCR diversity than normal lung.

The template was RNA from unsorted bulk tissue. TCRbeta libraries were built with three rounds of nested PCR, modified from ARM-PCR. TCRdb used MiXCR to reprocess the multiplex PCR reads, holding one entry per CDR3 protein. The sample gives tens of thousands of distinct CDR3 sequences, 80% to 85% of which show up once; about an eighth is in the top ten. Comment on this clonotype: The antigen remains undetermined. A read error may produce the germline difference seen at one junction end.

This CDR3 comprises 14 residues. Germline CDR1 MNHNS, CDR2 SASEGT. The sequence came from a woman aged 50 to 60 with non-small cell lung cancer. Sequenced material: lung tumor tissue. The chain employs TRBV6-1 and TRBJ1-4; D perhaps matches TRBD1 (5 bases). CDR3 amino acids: CTSNEEGTNEKLFF. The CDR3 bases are TGTACCAGCAACGAGGAGGGGACTAATGAAAAACTGTTTTTT.